This T cell receptor beta chain was recovered during a study of spatial heterogeneity in lung cancer (dated by TCRdb to about 2019). Background on the whole study: More beta-chain than alpha-chain transcripts were consistently detected, likely reflecting higher beta-chain transcript abundance. In the raw uncorrected reads, each unique combination of TCR and UMI appeared more than ten times on average. The study quantitatively compared TCR alpha and beta repertoires across multiple tumor regions, matched nontumor lung and blood in non-small cell lung cancer. The study linked features of the TCR repertoire to counts of nonsynonymous mutations, which were determined by whole-exome sequencing of tumor tissue. At surgery, hundreds of tumor regions, 64 matched nontumor lung samples and 56 PBMC samples were TCR-sequenced for both alpha and beta chains. Broader findings and caveats from the paper: Confirming at a functional level the hypothesis that regional TCRs recognize regional mutations was considered to require additional single-cell paired TCR alpha and beta sequencing. Ubiquitous expanded tumor TCRs were detected in blood more often at tumor resection than at routine follow-up.

Ten or more counts support this clonotype. This clone's antigen is unknown. Per-nucleotide qualities are absent, and no much larger clonotype sits a single base away. Libraries were prepared through 5' RACE. The sample was run on a NextSeq 500. The TCR library protocol attached a unique molecular identifier to each TCR cDNA molecule to allow correction of PCR and sequencing errors. Per the source publication's procedure: TCR identification, UMI-based error correction and CDR3 extraction were performed with Decombinator tools. Expanded TCRs were defined as those above a frequency of 2 per 1,000, corresponding to the top 1% of the tumor frequency distribution. Renyi diversity was computed with the R vegan package after each repertoire had been subsampled 100 times to 5,000 TCRs. CDR3 similarity networks were built from amino acid triplet string-kernel similarity, with CDR3s being connected when pairwise similarity was above 0.82. The public reads were reanalyzed by TCRdb: fastp trimming at Q25, MiXCR alignment, in-frame beta chains only. Each CDR3 protein appears once, grouped with its most common genes and DNA. TCRdb, rather than the study authors, made the V and J calls. The sample includes 25,000 or so distinct CDR3 sequences, with around 13% observed a single time. Approximately 25% of the sample is taken by the ten largest.

The time point label, read with the paper, signifies: sample taken at primary tumor resection. TCR sequencing used whole RNA extracted from tumor and nontumor lung tissue, or from cryopreserved PBMC samples, without cell sorting. Donors were 65 to 85 patients with early-stage, untreated non-small cell lung cancer from the lung TRACERx cohort. Only patients with enough RNA available from two or more tumor regions were chosen for TCR sequencing. The TCR sequence derives from a female donor with early-stage non-small cell lung cancer. Sequenced material: PBMCs, taken at surgery.

The nucleotides read TGCAGTGCTAGAGATCCGCAACGGGGAGGGCCCTACGAGCAGTACTTC. It is translated as CSARDPQRGGPYEQYF. The sequence links TRBV20-1 to TRBJ2-7, with TRBD2 identical over 7 junction bases. Its CDR3 holds 16 amino acids, cysteine through phenylalanine. The entry retains the CDR3 DNA only, 48 bases that are in frame from base 1. Trimming leaves V shorter by 0 bases and J shorter by 2 bases, with the junction holding 10 bases beyond the gene matches. The germline V gene (reference sequence) supplies CDR1 DFQATT and CDR2 SNEGSKA.